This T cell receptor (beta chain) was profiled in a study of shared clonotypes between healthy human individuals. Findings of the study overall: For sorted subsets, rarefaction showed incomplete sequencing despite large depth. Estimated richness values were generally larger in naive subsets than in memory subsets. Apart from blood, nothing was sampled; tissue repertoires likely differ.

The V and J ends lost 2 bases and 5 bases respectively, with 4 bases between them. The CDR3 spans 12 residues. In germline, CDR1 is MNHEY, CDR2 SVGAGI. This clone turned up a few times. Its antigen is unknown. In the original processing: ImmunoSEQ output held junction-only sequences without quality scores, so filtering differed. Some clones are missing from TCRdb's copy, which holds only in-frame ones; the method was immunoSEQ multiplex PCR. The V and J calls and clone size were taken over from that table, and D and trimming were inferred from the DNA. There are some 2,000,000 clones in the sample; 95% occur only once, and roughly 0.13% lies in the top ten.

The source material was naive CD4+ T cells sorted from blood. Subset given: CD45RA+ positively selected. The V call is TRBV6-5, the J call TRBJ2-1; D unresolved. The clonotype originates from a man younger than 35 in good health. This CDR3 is CASSYGDNEQFF. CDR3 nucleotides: TGTGCCAGCAGTTACGGGGACAATGAGCAGTTCTTC.